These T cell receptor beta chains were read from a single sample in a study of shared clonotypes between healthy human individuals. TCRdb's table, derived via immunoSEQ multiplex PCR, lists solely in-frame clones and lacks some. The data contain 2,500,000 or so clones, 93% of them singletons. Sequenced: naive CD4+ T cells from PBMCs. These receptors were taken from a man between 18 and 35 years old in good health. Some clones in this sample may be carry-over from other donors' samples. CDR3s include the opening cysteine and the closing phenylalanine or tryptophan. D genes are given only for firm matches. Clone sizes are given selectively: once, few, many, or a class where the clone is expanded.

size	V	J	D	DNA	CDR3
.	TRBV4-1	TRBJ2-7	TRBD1	TGCGCCAGCAGCCAAGAGTCCAGGGGGCAGGGCTCCTACGAGCAGTACTTC	CASSQESRGQGSYEQYF
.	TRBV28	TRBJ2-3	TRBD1	TGTGCCAGCAGCCTGAATCTAAGGACAGGGGGGGTTACAGATACGCAGTATTTT	CASSLNLRTGGVTDTQYF
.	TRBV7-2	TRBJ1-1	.	TGTGCCAGCAGCCCACAGGGCGAGGGCACTGAAGCTTTCTTT	CASSPQGEGTEAFF
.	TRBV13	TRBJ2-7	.	TGTGCCAGCAGCTCGCAGGGTTCCCCCTACGAGCAGTACTTC	CASSSQGSPYEQYF
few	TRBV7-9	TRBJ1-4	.	TGTGCCAGCAGCCCTAGCAACGAAAAACTGTTTTTT	CASSPSNEKLFF
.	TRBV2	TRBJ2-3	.	TGTGCCAGCAGGGGGGACTCCACAGATACGCAGTATTTT	CASRGDSTDTQYF
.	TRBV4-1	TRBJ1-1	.	TGCGCCAGCAGCCAAGATTTAGGGTTTTCCCTCGACGCCAGAGCTGAAGCCTTCTTT	CASSQDLGFSLDARAEAFF
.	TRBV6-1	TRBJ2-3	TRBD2	TGTGCCAGCATGCGGACTAGCGGGGACACAGATACGCAGTATTTT	CASMRTSGDTDTQYF
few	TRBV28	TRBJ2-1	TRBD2	TGTGCCAGCAGTCCCCTCGAGAGCGGGAGGACCTACAATGAGCAGTTCTTC	CASSPLESGRTYNEQFF
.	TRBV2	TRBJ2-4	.	TGTGCCAGCAGTACTACAGGGACTCAGTACTTC	CASSTTGTQYF
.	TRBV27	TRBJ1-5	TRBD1	TGTGCCAGCAGTCTGTTCTGGGGACAGAATAGCAATCAGCCCCAGCATTTT	CASSLFWGQNSNQPQHF
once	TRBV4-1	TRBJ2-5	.	TGCGCCAGCAGCCAAGATTATACGGCAGGGGATCAAGAGACCCAGTACTTC	CASSQDYTAGDQETQYF
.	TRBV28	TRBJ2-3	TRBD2	TGTGCCAGCAGTCCCCCTCTAGCGGCTAGCACAGATACGCAGTATTTT	CASSPPLAASTDTQYF
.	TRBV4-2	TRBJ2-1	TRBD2	TGTGCCAGCAGCCTAGGACTAGCGGGAGAGTATGAGCAGTTCTTC	CASSLGLAGEYEQFF
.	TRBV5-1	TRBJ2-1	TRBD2	TGCGCCAGCAGCAGGAGGCCCCCGGCGGGAGGGTTGGTCAATGAGCAGTTCTTC	CASSRRPPAGGLVNEQFF
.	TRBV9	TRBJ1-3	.	TGTGCCAGCAGCGCACGAAGCTCTGGAAACACCATATATTTT	CASSARSSGNTIYF
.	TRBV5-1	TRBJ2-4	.	TGCGCCAGCAGCGCAGGCCGGGGGAACATTCAGTACTTC	CASSAGRGNIQYF
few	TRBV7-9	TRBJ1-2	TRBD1	TGTGCCAGCAGCTTAAGACAGGGGGTTTCCTATGGCTACACCTTC	CASSLRQGVSYGYTF
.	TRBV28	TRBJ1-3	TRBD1	TGTGCCAGCAGTCCACAGGGGTTGCGCGGAAACACCATATATTTT	CASSPQGLRGNTIYF
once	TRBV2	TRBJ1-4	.	TGTGCCAGCAGTATGAACGGGGGGGCGGCGAATGAAAAACTGTTTTTT	CASSMNGGAANEKLFF
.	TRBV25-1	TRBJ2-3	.	TGTGCCAGCAGTGAATTCGACAGCACAGATACGCAGTATTTT	CASSEFDSTDTQYF
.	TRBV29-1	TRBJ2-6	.	TGCAGCGTGATCGGGGGCAGCGGCTCTGGGGCCAACGTCCTGACTTTC	CSVIGGSGSGANVLTF
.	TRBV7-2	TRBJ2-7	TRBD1	TGTGCCAGCAGCACCCAGGGGGCCTACTCCTACGAGCAGTACTTC	CASSTQGAYSYEQYF
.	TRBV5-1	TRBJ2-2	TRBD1	TGCGCCAGCTCCACTCAAACAGGGGTCGCCGGGGAGCTGTTTTTT	CASSTQTGVAGELFF
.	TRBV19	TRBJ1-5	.	TGTGCCAGTAGTATAGAATTTGGCCGGCAGGTCGGCCAGCCCCAGCATTTT	CASSIEFGRQVGQPQHF
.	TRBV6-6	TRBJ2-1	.	TGTGCCAGCAGTTACAACAATGAGCAGTTCTTC	CASSYNNEQFF
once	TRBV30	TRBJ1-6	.	TGTGCCCTAGGGGGGAATTCACCCCTCCACTTT	CALGGNSPLHF
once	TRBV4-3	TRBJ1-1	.	TGCGCCAGCAGCCCGACCATGAACACTGAAGCTTTCTTT	CASSPTMNTEAFF
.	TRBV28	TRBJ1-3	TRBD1	TGTGCCAGCAGTCCCTGGGACAGGGGACCCGGAAACACCATATATTTT	CASSPWDRGPGNTIYF
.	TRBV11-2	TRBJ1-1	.	TGTGCCAGCAGCTTAGGACAGATATTGGGGTTAAGCACTGAAGCTTTCTTT	CASSLGQILGLSTEAFF
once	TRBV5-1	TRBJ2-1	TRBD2	TGCGCCAGCAGCTCGATAGCGGGAACTGAGCAGTTCTTC	CASSSIAGTEQFF